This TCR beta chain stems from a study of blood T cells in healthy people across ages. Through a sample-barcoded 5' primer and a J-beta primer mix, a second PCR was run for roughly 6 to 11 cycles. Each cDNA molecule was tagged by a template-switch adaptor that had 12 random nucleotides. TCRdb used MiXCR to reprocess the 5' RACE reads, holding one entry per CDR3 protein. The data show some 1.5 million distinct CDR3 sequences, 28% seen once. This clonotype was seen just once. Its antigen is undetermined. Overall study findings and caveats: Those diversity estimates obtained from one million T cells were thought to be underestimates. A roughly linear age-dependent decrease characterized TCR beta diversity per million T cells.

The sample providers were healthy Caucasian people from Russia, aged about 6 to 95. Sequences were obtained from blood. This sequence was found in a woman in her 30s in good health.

CDR3 bases: TGCGCCAGCAGCCGGGACAGGGCCGTAGATGGCTACACCTTC. Protein sequence: CASSRDRAVDGYTF. This chain uses TRBV5-1 with TRBJ1-2; 9 nucleotides match TRBD1. The CDR3 covers 14 residues. CDR1 SGHRS and CDR2 YFSETQ come from the germline V gene. Germline trimming cut 4 bases from V and 6 bases from J; bases unmatched to any gene: 7.